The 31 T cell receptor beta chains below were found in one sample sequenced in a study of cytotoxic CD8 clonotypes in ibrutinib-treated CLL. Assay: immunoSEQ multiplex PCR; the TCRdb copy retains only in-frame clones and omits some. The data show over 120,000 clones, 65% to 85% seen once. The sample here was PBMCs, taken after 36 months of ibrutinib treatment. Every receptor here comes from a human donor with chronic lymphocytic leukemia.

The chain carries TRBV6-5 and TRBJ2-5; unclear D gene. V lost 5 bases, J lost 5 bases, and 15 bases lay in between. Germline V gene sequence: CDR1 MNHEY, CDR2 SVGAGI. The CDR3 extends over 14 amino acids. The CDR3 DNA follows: TGTGCCAGCAGTGCCGGCCGACTGGGGGAGACCCAGTACTTC. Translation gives CASSAGRLGETQYF.

The CDR3 DNA sequence: TGTGCCAGCATGTCCGGACAGGGGAGTGAAAACTATGGCTACACCTTC. Its translation is CASMSGQGSENYGYTF. The chain couples TRBV6-4 to TRBJ1-2, with TRBD1 identical over 9 bases. Germline V CDR1 and CDR2: MRHNA, SNTAGT. This CDR3 comprises 16 residues. V shed 7 bases, J shed 2 bases, and the junction held 11 bases outside the gene matches.

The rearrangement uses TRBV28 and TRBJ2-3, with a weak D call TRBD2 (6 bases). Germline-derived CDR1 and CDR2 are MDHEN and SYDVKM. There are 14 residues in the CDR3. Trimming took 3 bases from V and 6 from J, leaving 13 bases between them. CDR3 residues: CASSLPLRGDTQYF. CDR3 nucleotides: TGTGCCAGCAGTTTGCCCCTCCGGGGGGATACGCAGTATTTT.

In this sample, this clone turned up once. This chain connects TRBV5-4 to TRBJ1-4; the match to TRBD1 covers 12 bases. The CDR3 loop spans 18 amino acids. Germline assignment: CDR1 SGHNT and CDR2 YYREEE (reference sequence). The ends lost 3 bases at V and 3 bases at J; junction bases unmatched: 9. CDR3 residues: CASSSGTGGSRANEKLFF. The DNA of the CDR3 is TGTGCCAGCAGCTCCGGGACAGGGGGCAGTCGGGCTAATGAAAAACTGTTTTTT.

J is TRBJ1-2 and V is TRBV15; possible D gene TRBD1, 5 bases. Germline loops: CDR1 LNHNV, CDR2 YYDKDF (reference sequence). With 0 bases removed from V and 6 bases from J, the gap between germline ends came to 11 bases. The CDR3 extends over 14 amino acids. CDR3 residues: CATSRDQGLHGYTF. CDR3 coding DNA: TGTGCCACCAGCAGAGACCAGGGTCTTCATGGCTACACCTTC.

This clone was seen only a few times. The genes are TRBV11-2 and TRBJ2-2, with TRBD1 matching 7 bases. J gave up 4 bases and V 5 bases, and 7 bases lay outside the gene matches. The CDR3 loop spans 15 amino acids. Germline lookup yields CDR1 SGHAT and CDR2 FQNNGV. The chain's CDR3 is CASSPLTGTTGELFF. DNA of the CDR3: TGTGCCAGCAGCCCATTGACAGGGACCACCGGGGAGCTGTTTTTT. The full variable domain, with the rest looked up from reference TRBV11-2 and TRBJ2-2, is EAGVAQSPRYKIIEKRQSVAFWCNPISGHATLYWYQQILGQGPKLLIQFQNNGVVDDSQLPKDRFSAERLKGVDSTLKIQPAKLEDSAVYLCASSPLTGTTGELFFGEGSRLTVL.

In DNA, the CDR3 is TGTGCCACCAGCAGAGATTGGGCAGGGGGCGAAAAACTGTTTTTT. Its protein product is CATSRDWAGGEKLFF. The chain uses TRBV15 and TRBJ1-4, with TRBD1 identical over 8 bases. The CDR3 has 15 amino acids. With 0 bases clipped from V and 8 bases from J, the junction kept 5 bases outside the gene matches. CDR1 is LNHNV, CDR2 YYDKDF, per germline (reference sequence). Looking up the rest from reference TRBV15 and TRBJ1-4 gives the full variable domain: DAMVIQNPRYQVTQFGKPVTLSCSQTLNHNVMYWYQQKSSQAPKLLFHYYDKDFNNEADTPDNFQSRRPNTSFCFLDIRSPGLGDTAMYLCATSRDWAGGEKLFFGSGTQLSVL.

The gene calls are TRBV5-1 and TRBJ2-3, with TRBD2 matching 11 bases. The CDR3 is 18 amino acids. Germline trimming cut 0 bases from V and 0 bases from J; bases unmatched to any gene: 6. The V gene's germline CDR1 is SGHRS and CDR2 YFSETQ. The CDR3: CASSLVASGGLSTDTQYF. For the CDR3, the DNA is TGCGCCAGCAGCTTGGTGGCTAGCGGGGGGCTAAGCACAGATACGCAGTATTTT.

In DNA, the CDR3 is TGTGCCTGGAGTGTACTTTTTGGGGACAGCGCTTTCAATGAGCAGTTCTTC. As protein: CAWSVLFGDSAFNEQFF. The chain combines TRBV30 with TRBJ2-1, with 7 bases lining up with TRBD1. The CDR3 is 17 amino acids. Germline V gene lookup returns CDR1 GTSNPN and CDR2 SVGIG (reference sequence). V was pared by 0 bases and J by 6 bases, with 14 bases of the junction left unmatched. The whole variable domain, filled in from reference TRBV30 and TRBJ2-1, reads SQTIHQWPATLVQPVGSPLSLECTVEGTSNPNLYWYRQAAGRGLQLLFYSVGIGQISSEVPQNLSASRPQDRQFILSSKKLLLSDSGFYLCAWSVLFGDSAFNEQFFGPGTRLTVL.

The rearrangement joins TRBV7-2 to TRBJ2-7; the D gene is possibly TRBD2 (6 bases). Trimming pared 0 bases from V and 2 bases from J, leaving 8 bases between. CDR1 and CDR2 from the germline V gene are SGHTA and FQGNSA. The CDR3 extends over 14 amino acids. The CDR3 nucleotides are TGTGCCAGCAGCTTAGCTAGCGGTACCTACGAGCAGTACTTC. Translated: CASSLASGTYEQYF.

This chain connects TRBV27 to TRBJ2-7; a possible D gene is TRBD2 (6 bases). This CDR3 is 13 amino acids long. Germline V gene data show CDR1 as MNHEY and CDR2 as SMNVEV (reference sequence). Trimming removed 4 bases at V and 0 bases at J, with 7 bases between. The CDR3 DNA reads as TGTGCCAGCAGTTCCGGGAGCTCCTACGAGCAGTACTTC. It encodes CASSSGSSYEQYF.

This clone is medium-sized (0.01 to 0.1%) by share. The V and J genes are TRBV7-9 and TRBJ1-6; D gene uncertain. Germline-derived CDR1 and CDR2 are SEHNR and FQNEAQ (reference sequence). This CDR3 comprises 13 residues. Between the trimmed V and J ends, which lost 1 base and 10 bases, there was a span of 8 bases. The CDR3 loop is CASSLEFLSPLHF. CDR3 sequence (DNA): TGTGCCAGCAGCTTAGAGTTTTTATCACCCCTCCACTTT.

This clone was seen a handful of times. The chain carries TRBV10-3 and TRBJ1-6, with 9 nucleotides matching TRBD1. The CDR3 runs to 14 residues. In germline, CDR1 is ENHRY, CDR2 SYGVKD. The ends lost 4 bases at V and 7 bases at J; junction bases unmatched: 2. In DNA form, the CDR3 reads TGTGCCATCAGTGGGGACAGGGCGAATTCACCCCTCCACTTT. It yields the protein CAISGDRANSPLHF.

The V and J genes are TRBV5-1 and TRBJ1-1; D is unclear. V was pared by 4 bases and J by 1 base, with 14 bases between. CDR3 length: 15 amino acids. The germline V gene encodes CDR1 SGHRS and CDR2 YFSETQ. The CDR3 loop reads CASSPRAGRNTEAFF. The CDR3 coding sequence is TGCGCCAGCAGCCCCCGGGCAGGCAGGAACACTGAAGCTTTCTTT.

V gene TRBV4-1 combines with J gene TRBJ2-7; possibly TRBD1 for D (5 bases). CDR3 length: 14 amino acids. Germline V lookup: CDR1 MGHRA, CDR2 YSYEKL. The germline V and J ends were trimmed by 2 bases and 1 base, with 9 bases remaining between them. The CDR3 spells CASSQLTGSYEQYF. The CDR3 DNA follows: TGCGCCAGCAGCCAACTTACAGGTTCCTACGAGCAGTACTTC.

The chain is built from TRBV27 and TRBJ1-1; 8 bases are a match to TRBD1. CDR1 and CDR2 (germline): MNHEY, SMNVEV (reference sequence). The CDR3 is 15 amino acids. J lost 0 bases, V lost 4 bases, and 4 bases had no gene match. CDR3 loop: CASSSRTGLNTEAFF. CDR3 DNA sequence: TGTGCCAGCAGTTCAAGGACAGGGTTGAACACTGAAGCTTTCTTT.

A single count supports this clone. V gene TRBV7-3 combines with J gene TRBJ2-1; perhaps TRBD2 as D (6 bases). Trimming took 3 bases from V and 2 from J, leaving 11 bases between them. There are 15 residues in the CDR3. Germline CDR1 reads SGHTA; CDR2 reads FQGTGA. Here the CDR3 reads CASSFRGTTYNEQFF. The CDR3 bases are TGTGCCAGCAGCTTTCGGGGGACCACCTACAATGAGCAGTTCTTC.

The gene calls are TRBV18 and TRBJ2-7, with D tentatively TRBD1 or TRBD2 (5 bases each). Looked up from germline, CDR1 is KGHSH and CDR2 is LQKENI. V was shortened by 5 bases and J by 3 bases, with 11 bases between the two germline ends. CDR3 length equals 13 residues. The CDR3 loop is CASSEGRYYEQYF. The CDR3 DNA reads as TGTGCCAGCTCAGAGGGACGGTACTACGAGCAGTACTTC.

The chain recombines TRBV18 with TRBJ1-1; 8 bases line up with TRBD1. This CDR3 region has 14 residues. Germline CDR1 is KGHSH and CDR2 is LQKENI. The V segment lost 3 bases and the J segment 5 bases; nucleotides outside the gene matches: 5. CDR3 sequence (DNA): TGTGCCAGCTCACCCCCGACAGGGGAGACTGAAGCTTTCTTT. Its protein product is CASSPPTGETEAFF.

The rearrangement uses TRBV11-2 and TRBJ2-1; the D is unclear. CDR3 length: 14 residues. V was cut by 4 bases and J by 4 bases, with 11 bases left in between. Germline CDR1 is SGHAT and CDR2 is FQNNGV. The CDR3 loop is CASSSRLQYNEQFF. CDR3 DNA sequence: TGTGCCAGCAGCTCTCGACTGCAATACAATGAGCAGTTCTTC.

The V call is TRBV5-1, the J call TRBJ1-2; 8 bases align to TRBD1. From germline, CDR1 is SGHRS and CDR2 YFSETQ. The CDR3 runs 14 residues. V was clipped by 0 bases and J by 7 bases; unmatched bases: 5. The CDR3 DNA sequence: TGCGCCAGCAGCTTGGCGCAGGGGGCATTTGGCTACACCTTC. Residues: CASSLAQGAFGYTF.

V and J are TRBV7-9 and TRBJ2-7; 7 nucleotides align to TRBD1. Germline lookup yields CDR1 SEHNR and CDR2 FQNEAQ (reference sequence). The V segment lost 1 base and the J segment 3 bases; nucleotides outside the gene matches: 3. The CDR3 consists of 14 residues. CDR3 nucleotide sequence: TGTGCCAGCAGCTTAGGCGGACAGGACTACGAGCAGTACTTC. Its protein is CASSLGGQDYEQYF.

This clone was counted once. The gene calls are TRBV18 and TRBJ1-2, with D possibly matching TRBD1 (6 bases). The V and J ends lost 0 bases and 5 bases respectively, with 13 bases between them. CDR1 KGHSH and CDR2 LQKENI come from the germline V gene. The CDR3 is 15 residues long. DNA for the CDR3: TGTGCCAGCTCACCACCGGGGGGGCTATGGTATGGCTACACCTTC. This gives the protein CASSPPGGLWYGYTF.

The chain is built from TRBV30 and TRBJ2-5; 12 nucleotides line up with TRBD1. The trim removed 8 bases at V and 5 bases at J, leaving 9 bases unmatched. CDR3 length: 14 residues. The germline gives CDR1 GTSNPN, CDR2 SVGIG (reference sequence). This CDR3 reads CARRGQGARETQYF. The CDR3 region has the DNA TGTGCCCGTCGGGGACAGGGGGCAAGGGAGACCCAGTACTTC. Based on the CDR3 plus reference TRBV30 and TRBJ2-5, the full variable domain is SQTIHQWPATLVQPVGSPLSLECTVEGTSNPNLYWYRQAAGRGLQLLFYSVGIGQISSEVPQNLSASRPQDRQFILSSKKLLLSDSGFYLCARRGQGARETQYFGPGTRLLVL.

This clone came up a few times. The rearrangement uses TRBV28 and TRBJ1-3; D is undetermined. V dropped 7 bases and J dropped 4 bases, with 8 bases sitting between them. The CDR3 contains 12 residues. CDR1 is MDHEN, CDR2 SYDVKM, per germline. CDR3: CASKSPGNTIYF. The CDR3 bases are TGTGCCAGCAAATCTCCGGGAAACACCATATATTTT.

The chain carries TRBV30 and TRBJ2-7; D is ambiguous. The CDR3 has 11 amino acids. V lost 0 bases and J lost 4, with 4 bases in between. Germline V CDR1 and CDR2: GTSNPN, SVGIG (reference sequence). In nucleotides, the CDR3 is TGTGCCTGGAGTGTTTCGTACGAGCAGTACTTC. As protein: CAWSVSYEQYF. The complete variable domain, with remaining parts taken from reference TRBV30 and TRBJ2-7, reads SQTIHQWPATLVQPVGSPLSLECTVEGTSNPNLYWYRQAAGRGLQLLFYSVGIGQISSEVPQNLSASRPQDRQFILSSKKLLLSDSGFYLCAWSVSYEQYFGPGTRLTVT.

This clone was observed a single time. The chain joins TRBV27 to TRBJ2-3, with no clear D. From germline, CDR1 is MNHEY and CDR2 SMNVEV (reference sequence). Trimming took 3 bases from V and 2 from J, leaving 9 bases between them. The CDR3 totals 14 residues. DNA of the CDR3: TGTGCCAGCAGTTTCGGGCAGATCACAGATACGCAGTATTTT. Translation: CASSFGQITDTQYF.

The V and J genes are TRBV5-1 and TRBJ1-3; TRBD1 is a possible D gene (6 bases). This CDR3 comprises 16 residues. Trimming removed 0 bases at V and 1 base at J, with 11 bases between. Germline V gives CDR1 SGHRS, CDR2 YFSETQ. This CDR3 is CASSLGDRSSGNTIYF. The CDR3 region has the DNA TGCGCCAGCAGCTTGGGAGACAGGAGTTCTGGAAACACCATATATTTT.

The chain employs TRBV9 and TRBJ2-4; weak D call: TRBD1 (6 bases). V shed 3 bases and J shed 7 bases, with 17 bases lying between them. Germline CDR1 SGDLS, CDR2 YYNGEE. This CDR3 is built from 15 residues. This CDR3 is CASSAPGTPGNIQYF. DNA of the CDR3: TGTGCCAGCAGCGCACCAGGGACACCTGGGAACATTCAGTACTTC.

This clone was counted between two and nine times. The CDR3 sequence: CASNRHPNTEAFF. The CDR3 DNA is TGTGCCAGCAATAGACACCCGAACACTGAAGCTTTCTTT. The genes are TRBV2 and TRBJ1-1, with unresolved D. CDR3 length equals 13 residues. Trimming shortened V by 7 bases and J by 1 base, and 10 bases separated the two germline ends. CDR1 and CDR2 (germline): SNHLY, FYNNEI.

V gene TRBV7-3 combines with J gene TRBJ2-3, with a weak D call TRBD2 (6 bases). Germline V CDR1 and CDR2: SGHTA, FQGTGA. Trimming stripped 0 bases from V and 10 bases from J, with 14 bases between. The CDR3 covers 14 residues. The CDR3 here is CASSLTVTSRAQYF. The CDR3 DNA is TGTGCCAGCAGCTTAACGGTGACTAGTCGCGCGCAGTATTTT.